This passage covers 29 T cell receptor beta chains from one sample sequenced in a study of graft-versus-host responses after intestinal transplantation. Sequencing used immunoSEQ multiplex PCR; TCRdb keeps in-frame clones, though not all of them. Among about 88,000 clones listed, about 94% were seen once. These TCRs' antigens remain unknown. Source: unstimulated CD4+ T cells sorted from spleen or lymph node cells, taken before transplant. The receptors here all came from a human donor who was the organ donor for an intestinal transplant.

The CDR3 loop reads CASSEWAGSQETQYF. CDR3 in DNA: TGTGCCAGCAGTGAATGGGCGGGGAGTCAAGAGACCCAGTACTTC. This sequence joins TRBV6-1 and TRBJ2-5; D possibly corresponds to TRBD2 (6 bases). Trimming shortened V by 2 bases and J by 2 bases, and 12 bases separated the two germline ends. The germline V gene has CDR1 MNHNS and CDR2 SASEGT. The CDR3 contains 15 residues.

The genes are TRBV7-3 and TRBJ1-6; a possible D gene is TRBD1 (6 bases). Germline V gene lookup returns CDR1 SGHTA and CDR2 FQGTGA. Deletions cut 1 base from V and 10 bases from J, with 14 bases between. This CDR3 has 15 amino acids. In DNA form, the CDR3 reads TGTGCCAGCAGCTTAAGGGCAGGGGTGGAATCACCCCTCCACTTT. As protein: CASSLRAGVESPLHF.

This chain links TRBV11-2 with TRBJ1-6, with 7 positions matching TRBD1. Germline V CDR1 and CDR2: SGHAT, FQNNGV. The V and J ends lost 0 bases and 9 bases, in that order; junction bases with no gene match: 2. The CDR3 length is 14 residues. CDR3 DNA: TGTGCCAGCAGCTTAGACGGGACAGCTTCACCCCTCCACTTT. Its translation is CASSLDGTASPLHF. The entire variable domain, with the rest obtained from reference TRBV11-2 and TRBJ1-6, is as follows: EAGVAQSPRYKIIEKRQSVAFWCNPISGHATLYWYQQILGQGPKLLIQFQNNGVVDDSQLPKDRFSAERLKGVDSTLKIQPAKLEDSAVYLCASSLDGTASPLHFGNGTRLTVT.

The V call is TRBV5-1, the J call TRBJ1-1; D is uncertain. The CDR3 length is 13 residues. Germline CDR1 and CDR2: SGHRS and YFSETQ. Trimming removed 2 bases from V and 5 bases from J, with 10 bases in between. The CDR3 spells CASSFSDGTEAFF. CDR3 DNA sequence: TGCGCCAGCAGCTTTTCCGACGGTACTGAAGCTTTCTTT.

The V call is TRBV18, the J call TRBJ2-5, with 7 nucleotides matching TRBD1. Per germline, CDR1 KGHSH and CDR2 LQKENI. This CDR3 has 14 residues. With V trimmed by 3 bases and J by 2 bases, 3 bases remained unmatched. The CDR3 spells CASSPGQAQETQYF. CDR3 in DNA: TGTGCCAGCTCACCCGGACAGGCTCAAGAGACCCAGTACTTC.

This rearrangement joins TRBV5-4 to TRBJ1-1; D is unresolved. The germline CDR1 and CDR2 sequences are SGHNT and YYREEE (reference sequence). The CDR3 is made up of 15 amino acids. Trimming took 0 bases from V and 4 from J, leaving 13 bases between them. In DNA form, the CDR3 reads TGTGCCAGCAGCTTGGCCGGGGTTATGAGCACTGAAGCTTTCTTT. Its translation: CASSLAGVMSTEAFF.

The rearrangement uses TRBV28 and TRBJ1-1, with D unresolved. Germline CDR1 is MDHEN and CDR2 is SYDVKM. This CDR3 spans 13 amino acids. The V end was cut by 2 bases, the J end by 1 base, with 5 bases between. The CDR3 nucleotides are TGTGCCAGCAGTTTACGCAGGAACACTGAAGCTTTCTTT. This gives the protein CASSLRRNTEAFF.

The rearrangement uses TRBV6-1 and TRBJ2-1, with 10 nucleotides matching TRBD2. Germline V gene data show CDR1 as MNHNS and CDR2 as SASEGT. With 4 bases clipped from V and 0 bases from J, the junction kept 9 bases outside the gene matches. The CDR3 totals 18 residues. CDR3 sequence (DNA): TGTGCCAGCAGTGGGGTTAGCGGGGGGATTTTCTCCTACAATGAGCAGTTCTTC. Translated, it gives CASSGVSGGIFSYNEQFF.

This clone showed up just once. V and J are TRBV2 and TRBJ2-3, with 8 bases matching TRBD1. The germline V gene has CDR1 SNHLY and CDR2 FYNNEI. Trimming removed 6 bases from V and 2 bases from J; junction bases left unmatched: 4. The CDR3 is made up of 14 amino acids. The CDR3 is CASRGQVATDTQYF. CDR3 DNA: TGTGCCAGCAGGGGACAGGTGGCCACAGATACGCAGTATTTT.

CDR3 in DNA: TGTGCCACCTGGCTCTCTCTCGCGCACGAGCAGTACTTC. Translated: CATWLSLAHEQYF. V gene TRBV6-1 combines with J gene TRBJ2-7; D ambiguous. The CDR3 runs 13 residues. Per germline, CDR1 MNHNS and CDR2 SASEGT. Trimming shortened V by 10 bases and J by 5 bases, and 18 bases separated the two germline ends.

The chain recombines TRBV18 with TRBJ2-7; D is undetermined. The CDR3 is 13 residues long. Trimming removed 0 bases from V and 9 bases from J, with 12 bases in between. Looked up from germline, CDR1 is KGHSH and CDR2 is LQKENI. CDR3 amino acids: CASSPPPATLQYF. The DNA for the CDR3 is TGTGCCAGCTCACCACCCCCGGCTACCCTGCAGTACTTC.

The chain has TRBV28 and TRBJ1-3; TRBD1 matches at 9 bases. The CDR3 has 18 residues. Germline trimming cut 9 bases from V and 0 bases from J; bases unmatched to any gene: 15. Germline V gene sequence: CDR1 MDHEN, CDR2 SYDVKM. The CDR3 spells CASTGTGLQELSGNTIYF. CDR3 nucleotide sequence: TGTGCCAGTACCGGGACAGGGCTCCAGGAACTCTCTGGAAACACCATATATTTT. Filled out from reference TRBV28 and TRBJ1-3, the complete variable domain reads DVKVTQSSRYLVKRTGEKVFLECVQDMDHENMFWYRQDPGLGLRLIYFSYDVKMKEKGDIPEGYSVSREKKERFSLILESASTNQTSMYLCASTGTGLQELSGNTIYFGEGSWLTVV.

V usage is TRBV19 and J usage is TRBJ2-5; 7 nucleotides line up with TRBD1. This CDR3 contains 15 residues. Germline trimming cut 4 bases from V and 10 bases from J; bases unmatched to any gene: 15. CDR1 is LNHDA, CDR2 SQIVND, per germline (reference sequence). The CDR3 region is CASSRGQVGFDHQYF. The CDR3 coding sequence is TGTGCCAGTAGTAGAGGACAGGTGGGGTTCGATCACCAGTACTTC.

This sequence joins TRBV4-3 and TRBJ2-1; possibly TRBD2 for D (6 bases). V lost 1 base, J lost 9 bases, and 7 bases lay in between. CDR3 length: 12 residues. Per germline, CDR1 LGHNA and CDR2 YSLEER. This CDR3 reads CASSQGEAEQFF. CDR3 bases: TGCGCCAGCAGCCAAGGGGAGGCTGAGCAGTTCTTC.

The chain combines TRBV7-9 with TRBJ2-4; TRBD2 agrees at 11 bases. Germline V gene sequence: CDR1 SEHNR, CDR2 FQNEAQ (reference sequence). Trimming took 2 bases from V and 6 from J; bases not matched to a gene: 9. This CDR3 is built from 17 residues. This CDR3 is CASSLRGTGTSGNIQYF. The DNA of the CDR3 is TGTGCCAGCAGCTTAAGGGGGACCGGGACTAGCGGAAACATTCAGTACTTC.

The CDR3 nucleotides read TGTGCCAGCAGTTACTCGACCGGGCTCCAGGGACACGAGCAGTACTTC. Residues: CASSYSTGLQGHEQYF. The gene calls are TRBV6-5 and TRBJ2-7; D possibly uses TRBD1 or TRBD2 (5 bases each). The germline CDR1 and CDR2 sequences are MNHEY and SVGAGI. The CDR3 consists of 16 residues. Between the trimmed V and J ends, which lost 0 bases and 5 bases, there was a span of 17 bases.

The chain combines TRBV6-5 with TRBJ1-6; tentatively, D is TRBD1 (5 bases). Deletions cut 6 bases from V and 5 bases from J, with 8 bases between. Germline V gene lookup returns CDR1 MNHEY and CDR2 SVGAGI. The CDR3 is made up of 13 amino acids. CDR3 coding DNA: TGTGCCAGCAGCTGGGACGATAATTCACCCCTCCACTTT. Translated, it gives CASSWDDNSPLHF.

The chain carries TRBV5-4 and TRBJ1-3; 7 bases line up with TRBD1. Germline CDR1 is SGHNT and CDR2 is YYREEE (reference sequence). V lost 4 bases to trimming and J lost 2 bases; unmatched junction nucleotides: 3. The CDR3 runs to 14 residues. CDR3: CASSIGTAGNTIYF. CDR3 DNA: TGTGCCAGCAGCATCGGGACAGCTGGAAACACCATATATTTT.

The rearrangement links TRBV4-1 to TRBJ2-5; 8 bases map to TRBD2. The germline V gene has CDR1 MGHRA and CDR2 YSYEKL. V trimming: 1 base; J trimming: 3 bases; junction bases outside the gene matches: 4. CDR3 length: 15 amino acids. The CDR3: CASSQGLLAEETQYF. DNA for the CDR3: TGCGCCAGCAGCCAAGGATTACTAGCGGAAGAGACCCAGTACTTC.

As DNA, the CDR3 is TGTGCCAGCAGCCCAGCGGACTTTTATGGCTACACCTTC. This translates into CASSPADFYGYTF. J is TRBJ1-2 and V is TRBV11-2, with unresolved D. The V end lost 5 bases, the J end lost 5 bases, and 12 bases lay between the germline ends. This CDR3 comprises 13 residues. The germline gives CDR1 SGHAT, CDR2 FQNNGV.

The CDR3 region is CASSGGGLGRGNIQYF. CDR3 DNA: TGTGCCAGCAGTGGGGGGGGCCTAGGCAGGGGTAACATTCAGTACTTC. The chain couples TRBV6-1 to TRBJ2-4, with D perhaps TRBD2 (7 bases). Looked up from germline, CDR1 is MNHNS and CDR2 is SASEGT. V dropped 4 bases and J dropped 7 bases, with 20 bases sitting between them. The CDR3 contains 16 residues.

The chain recombines TRBV7-2 with TRBJ2-7; the D gene could be TRBD1 or TRBD2 (5 bases each). This CDR3 comprises 15 residues. V lost 5 bases, J lost 5 bases, and 19 bases lay in between. The germline V gene encodes CDR1 SGHTA and CDR2 FQGNSA. The CDR3 sequence: CASSISPGPLDEQYF. Written as DNA, the CDR3 is TGTGCCAGCAGCATTTCGCCGGGGCCACTGGACGAGCAGTACTTC.

This clone was seen once. This sequence joins TRBV6-1 and TRBJ1-2, with D perhaps matching TRBD1 (5 bases). The CDR3 loop spans 16 amino acids. The ends were cut back, 4 bases at V and 2 bases at J, with 17 bases in the middle. Germline assignment: CDR1 MNHNS and CDR2 SASEGT. Here the CDR3 reads CASSGIAGTKNYGYTF. In nucleotides, the CDR3 is TGTGCCAGCAGTGGAATCGCGGGGACCAAGAACTATGGCTACACCTTC.

This chain uses TRBV6-1 with TRBJ1-1, with D possibly matching TRBD1 (6 bases). V dropped 6 bases and J dropped 0 bases, with 11 bases sitting between them. This CDR3 region has 14 residues. The germline gives CDR1 MNHNS, CDR2 SASEGT. The CDR3 bases are TGTGCCAGCAGAACTACAGGGTTGAACACTGAAGCTTTCTTT. It codes for CASRTTGLNTEAFF.

This sequence joins TRBV15 and TRBJ2-7; TRBD1 is a possible D gene (7 bases). CDR3 length: 15 residues. CDR1 is LNHNV, CDR2 YYDKDF, per germline (reference sequence). The V and J ends lost 5 bases and 0 bases respectively, with 14 bases between them. The CDR3 DNA follows: TGTGCCACCAGCGGCTCAGGGGGGAGCTCCTACGAGCAGTACTTC. Translating it yields CATSGSGGSSYEQYF.

In its sample, this clone was seen once. The V call is TRBV28, the J call TRBJ2-1, with 8 bases identical to TRBD2. The CDR3 spans 16 residues. V gave up 6 bases and J gave up 7 bases; unmatched junction bases: 14. CDR1 and CDR2 from the germline V gene are MDHEN and SYDVKM. The DNA of the CDR3 is TGTGCCAGCAGCTTCAGACTAGCGCGAGCGTGGAATGAGCAGTTCTTC. Residues: CASSFRLARAWNEQFF.

This clone was detected only once. The rearrangement uses TRBV10-3 and TRBJ2-2; 10 bases agree with TRBD1. The CDR3 runs 14 residues. Germline V gene sequence: CDR1 ENHRY, CDR2 SYGVKD. Trimming cost V 5 bases and J 6 bases; bases outside gene matches: 3. The CDR3 DNA follows: TGTGCCATCAGTCCGGGACAGGGGTCCGGGGAGCTGTTTTTT. Its translation is CAISPGQGSGELFF.

The rearrangement uses TRBV5-5 and TRBJ2-7; 14 bases are shared with TRBD2. This CDR3 is built from 17 residues. Trimming took 4 bases from V and 1 from J; bases not matched to a gene: 7. Germline V CDR1 and CDR2: SGHKS, YYEKEE (reference sequence). CDR3 in amino acids: CASSIGTSGGTSYEQYF. In DNA, the CDR3 is TGTGCCAGCAGCATCGGGACTAGCGGGGGCACTTCCTACGAGCAGTACTTC.

V gene TRBV6-6 combines with J gene TRBJ2-3; D is ambiguous. Deletions cut 1 base from V and 4 bases from J, with 3 bases between. In germline, CDR1 is MNHNY, CDR2 SVGAGI (reference sequence). CDR3 length: 12 amino acids. The CDR3 sequence: CASSYFSDTQYF. The CDR3 DNA reads as TGTGCCAGCAGTTACTTCTCAGATACGCAGTATTTT.